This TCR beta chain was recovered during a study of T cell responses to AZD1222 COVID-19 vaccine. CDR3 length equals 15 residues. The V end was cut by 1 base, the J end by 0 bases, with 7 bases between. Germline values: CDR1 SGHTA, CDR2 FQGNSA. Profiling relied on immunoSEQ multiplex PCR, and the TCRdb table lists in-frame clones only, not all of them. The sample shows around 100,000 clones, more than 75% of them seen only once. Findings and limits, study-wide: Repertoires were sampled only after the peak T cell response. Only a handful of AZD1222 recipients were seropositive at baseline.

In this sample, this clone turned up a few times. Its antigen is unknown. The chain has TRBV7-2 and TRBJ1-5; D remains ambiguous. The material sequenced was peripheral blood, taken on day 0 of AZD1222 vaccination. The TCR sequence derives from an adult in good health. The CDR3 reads CASSLERYSNQPQHF. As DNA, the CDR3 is TGTGCCAGCAGCTTAGAACGGTATAGCAATCAGCCCCAGCATTTT.